Each of the 20 T cell receptor beta chains below was sequenced from the same sample in a study of cytomegalovirus exposure and HLA in healthy donors. PCR amplification relied on 60 Vbeta primers (plus 13 Jbeta primers). Libraries were prepared by immunoSEQ multiplex PCR; TCRdb keeps only in-frame clonotypes and omits some of them. The table includes some 200,000 clones, about four fifths detected once. The sample was PBMCs. These receptors were taken from a girl aged 5 to 17 in good health and CMV-seropositive.

This chain links TRBV9 with TRBJ2-2; 8 bases line up with TRBD1. CDR3 size: 15 residues. Trimming at V came to 4 bases and at J to 1 base, leaving 3 bases not matched to a gene. Germline V gene data show CDR1 as SGDLS and CDR2 as YYNGEE. In nucleotides, the CDR3 is TGTGCCAGCAGCTACGGGACAGGGAACACCGGGGAGCTGTTTTTT. It specifies CASSYGTGNTGELFF.

The chain uses TRBV30 and TRBJ1-2, with TRBD1 identical over 11 bases. This CDR3 spans 14 amino acids. Germline lookup yields CDR1 GTSNPN and CDR2 SVGIG (reference sequence). V lost 4 bases, J lost 7 bases, and 8 bases stayed unmatched. The CDR3 sequence: CAWNTGQGVRGYTF. The CDR3 DNA follows: TGTGCCTGGAATACGGGACAGGGGGTTCGTGGCTACACCTTC.

The J gene is TRBJ2-7, the V gene TRBV5-1, with D hard to call. Germline lookup yields CDR1 SGHRS and CDR2 YFSETQ. There are 15 residues in the CDR3. V lost 2 bases and J lost 0, with 12 bases in between. The CDR3 DNA reads as TGCGCCAGCAGCTTTTCCACGTCGAGCTCCTACGAGCAGTACTTC. This codes for CASSFSTSSSYEQYF.

CDR3 nucleotides: TGTGCCATCCGGACAGACAGAGGTAATTCACCCCTCCACTTT. Translating gives CAIRTDRGNSPLHF. This chain uses TRBV10-3 with TRBJ1-6; possibly TRBD1 for D (6 bases). CDR1 and CDR2 (germline): ENHRY, SYGVKD. This CDR3 has 14 amino acids. Trimming pared 8 bases from V and 6 bases from J, leaving 14 bases between.

The sample holds a few counts of this clone. The chain uses TRBV29-1 and TRBJ2-3; the D gene is possibly TRBD1 (6 bases). This CDR3 has 13 amino acids. CDR1 SQVTM and CDR2 ANQGSEA come from the germline V gene. V lost 2 bases and J 1 base, leaving 7 bases between the germline ends. The CDR3 loop is CSVEYRGTDTQYF. CDR3 nucleotides: TGCAGCGTTGAATACAGGGGCACAGATACGCAGTATTTT.

V usage is TRBV7-6 and J usage is TRBJ2-5; 10 bases align to TRBD2. V shed 7 bases, J shed 4 bases, and the junction held 12 bases outside the gene matches. The length of the CDR3 is 16 residues. The V gene's germline CDR1 is SGHVS and CDR2 FNYEAQ. CDR3 region: CASNPNWSGGGETQYF. The CDR3 DNA reads TGTGCCAGCAACCCGAATTGGAGCGGGGGGGGAGAGACCCAGTACTTC.

V gene TRBV6-1 combines with J gene TRBJ1-1; 7 bases agree with TRBD1. With V trimmed by 5 bases and J by 5 bases, 5 bases remained unmatched. The length of the CDR3 is 13 residues. In germline, CDR1 is MNHNS, CDR2 SASEGT. CDR3 bases: TGTGCCAGCAGTACCACAGGGGAGACTGAAGCTTTCTTT. Protein: CASSTTGETEAFF.

The chain carries TRBV18 and TRBJ2-7, with TRBD1 identical over 7 bases. The length of the CDR3 is 15 residues. Germline CDR1 reads KGHSH; CDR2 reads LQKENI. Trimming removed 5 bases from V and 0 bases from J; junction bases left unmatched: 7. The CDR3 DNA sequence: TGTGCCAGCTCAACGACCGGGACAGCCTCCTACGAGCAGTACTTC. It translates to CASSTTGTASYEQYF. Drawing the rest from reference TRBV18 and TRBJ2-7, the complete variable domain is NAGVMQNPRHLVRRRGQEARLRCSPMKGHSHVYWYRQLPEEGLKFMVYLQKENIIDESGMPKERFSAEFPKEGPSILRIQQVVRGDSAAYFCASSTTGTASYEQYFGPGTRLTVT.

The CDR3 region has the DNA TGTGCCATCAGGGAGGACAGGGGCGCTGGCACTGAAGCTTTCTTT. This codes for CAIREDRGAGTEAFF. This chain uses TRBV10-3 with TRBJ1-1; 9 bases map to TRBD1. Germline V gene lookup returns CDR1 ENHRY and CDR2 SYGVKD. The CDR3 loop spans 15 amino acids. The V and J ends lost 6 bases and 4 bases, in that order; junction bases with no gene match: 9.

The chain employs TRBV11-2 and TRBJ1-1, with D unresolved. Trimming stripped 5 bases from V and 1 base from J, with 8 bases between. The CDR3 totals 13 residues. Germline V gene sequence: CDR1 SGHAT, CDR2 FQNNGV. CDR3 residues: CASSPLTNTEAFF. The CDR3, as DNA: TGTGCCAGCAGCCCACTTACGAACACTGAAGCTTTCTTT.

The DNA of the CDR3 is TGTGCCAGCAGCCCGTGGACAGGGGGCTATGAGCAGTACTTC. It translates to CASSPWTGGYEQYF. This sequence joins TRBV7-9 and TRBJ2-7, with TRBD1 identical over 11 bases. The CDR3 totals 14 residues. V shed 5 bases, J shed 7 bases, and the junction held 7 bases outside the gene matches. The germline gives CDR1 SEHNR, CDR2 FQNEAQ (reference sequence).

The chain carries TRBV29-1 and TRBJ2-3; tentative D call: TRBD2 (6 bases). This CDR3 region has 15 residues. Per the germline V gene, CDR1 is SQVTM and CDR2 is ANQGSEA. In nucleotides, the CDR3 is TGCAACCAACGAACCGGGGGTTCAGGCACAGATACGCAGTATTTT. Translated, it gives CNQRTGGSGTDTQYF.

The chain links TRBV13 to TRBJ2-7, with 10 bases fitting TRBD2. The CDR3 has 14 amino acids. The V segment lost 6 bases and the J segment 7 bases; nucleotides outside the gene matches: 9. The germline V gene encodes CDR1 PRHDT and CDR2 FYEKMQ (reference sequence). The CDR3 bases are TGTGCCAGCAGACAAGCGGGGGGGCCCGGGGAGCAGTACTTC. Translating gives CASRQAGGPGEQYF.

This clone was counted a single time. V is TRBV28 and J is TRBJ1-1; possible D gene TRBD1, 6 bases. This CDR3 spans 17 amino acids. The germline V and J ends were trimmed by 3 bases and 4 bases, with 21 bases remaining between them. Per germline, CDR1 MDHEN and CDR2 SYDVKM. The CDR3 coding sequence is TGTGCCAGCAGTTTGGTGACAGGCAGTAAGGGGTCCACTGAAGCTTTCTTT. Translated: CASSLVTGSKGSTEAFF. Filled out from reference TRBV28 and TRBJ1-1, the complete variable domain reads DVKVTQSSRYLVKRTGEKVFLECVQDMDHENMFWYRQDPGLGLRLIYFSYDVKMKEKGDIPEGYSVSREKKERFSLILESASTNQTSMYLCASSLVTGSKGSTEAFFGQGTRLTVV.

J is TRBJ2-5 and V is TRBV12-2; the D call of TRBD2 is as the table states it, not checked on the DNA. TRBV12-2 constitutes a pseudogene. CDR3 length: 16 amino acids. The CDR3 spells CASRLKSSGVKETQYF. The CDR3 nucleotides read TGTGCAAGTCGCTTAAAATCTAGCGGGGTTAAAGAGACCCAGTACTTC.

The chain is built from TRBV9 and TRBJ1-3; a weak D match, TRBD1 (5 bases). CDR1 is SGDLS and CDR2 is YYNGEE in the germline V gene. Trimming shortened V by 4 bases and J by 6 bases, and 14 bases separated the two germline ends. The CDR3 extends over 14 amino acids. As DNA, the CDR3 is TGTGCCAGCAGCCCGCGGACGGGGGAAAACACCATATATTTT. This codes for CASSPRTGENTIYF.

This chain's CDR3 is CAIRAGVLGTDTQYF. As DNA, the CDR3 is TGTGCCATCCGAGCGGGGGTACTTGGTACAGATACGCAGTATTTT. This chain joins TRBV10-3 and TRBJ2-3, with 8 positions matching TRBD2. The V segment lost 8 bases and the J segment 3 bases; nucleotides outside the gene matches: 10. The length of the CDR3 is 15 residues. Per the germline V gene, CDR1 is ENHRY and CDR2 is SYGVKD.

The sample holds one count of this clone. V usage is TRBV5-1 and J usage is TRBJ1-1; 8 nucleotides agree with TRBD1. Germline trimming cut 4 bases from V and 0 bases from J; bases unmatched to any gene: 8. This CDR3 spans 16 amino acids. The germline V gene has CDR1 SGHRS and CDR2 YFSETQ. The CDR3 DNA reads as TGCGCCAGCAGCCTTGGACAGGGTATCTTGAACACTGAAGCTTTCTTT. This gives the protein CASSLGQGILNTEAFF.

The chain couples TRBV27 to TRBJ2-1, with 8 positions matching TRBD2. Germline V CDR1 and CDR2: MNHEY, SMNVEV (reference sequence). The CDR3 sequence is 16 residues long. V trimming: 3 bases; J trimming: 4 bases; junction bases outside the gene matches: 8. The CDR3 DNA reads TGTGCCAGCAGTTTTGACTTACTAGCGGAGTACAATGAGCAGTTCTTC. It translates to CASSFDLLAEYNEQFF.

This chain links TRBV5-6 with TRBJ1-1; 9 nucleotides match TRBD1. Germline trimming cut 4 bases from V and 2 bases from J; bases unmatched to any gene: 3. Germline loops: CDR1 SGHDT, CDR2 YYEEEE. The CDR3 totals 14 residues. CDR3 in amino acids: CASSPTGGNTEAFF. The CDR3 DNA reads TGTGCCAGCAGCCCGACAGGGGGAAACACTGAAGCTTTCTTT. Looking up the rest from reference TRBV5-6 and TRBJ1-1 gives the full variable domain: DAGVTQSPTHLIKTRGQQVTLRCSPKSGHDTVSWYQQALGQGPQFIFQYYEEEERQRGNFPDRFSGHQFPNYSSELNVNALLLGDSALYLCASSPTGGNTEAFFGQGTRLTVV.